This T cell receptor beta chain came from a study of shared clonotypes between healthy human individuals. At deep level, the assay was performed. Replicate sorted-subset PCRs were loaded with roughly 200 ng DNA, 31,000 or so T cell genomes. Measured with immunoSEQ multiplex PCR; TCRdb has only the in-frame clones, and not every one. The table shows under 850,000 clones, with 72% occurring only once. This clone was detected many times. Its antigen remains unidentified. Findings and limits, study-wide: Depth was large, yet rarefaction showed that sorted-subset sequencing was incomplete.

Sequenced: memory CD4+ T cells sorted from blood. As to subset: CD45RA-negative fraction. The origin of this receptor is a woman in her twenties or thirties in good health.

CDR3 amino acids: CASSFAGTPNTEAFF. CDR3 nucleotide sequence: TGCGCCAGCAGCTTTGCCGGGACACCGAACACTGAAGCTTTCTTT. The chain links TRBV5-1 to TRBJ1-1; perhaps TRBD1 as D (6 bases). The CDR3 totals 15 residues. Germline assignment: CDR1 SGHRS and CDR2 YFSETQ. The V gene lost 2 bases and the J gene lost 1 base, with 12 bases spanning the gap.